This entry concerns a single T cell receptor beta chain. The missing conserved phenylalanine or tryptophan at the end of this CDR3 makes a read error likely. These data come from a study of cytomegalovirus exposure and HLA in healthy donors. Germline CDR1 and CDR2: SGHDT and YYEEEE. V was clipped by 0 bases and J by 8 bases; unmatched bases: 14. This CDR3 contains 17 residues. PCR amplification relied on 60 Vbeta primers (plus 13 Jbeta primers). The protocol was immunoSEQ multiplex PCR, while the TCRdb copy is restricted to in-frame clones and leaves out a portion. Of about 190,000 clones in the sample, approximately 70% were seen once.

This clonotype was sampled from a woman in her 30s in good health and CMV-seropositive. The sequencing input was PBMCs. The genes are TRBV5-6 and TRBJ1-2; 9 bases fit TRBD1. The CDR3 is CASSLGGTGIYAGGYTI. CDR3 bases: TGTGCCAGCAGCTTGGGCGGGACAGGGATTTATGCGGGAGGCTACACCATC.